These 8 T cell receptor beta chains were all obtained from the same sample, sequenced in a study of T cells after yellow fever vaccination. TCRdb called the 5' RACE reads again in MiXCR, with one record for every CDR3 protein. The sample gives about 400,000 distinct CDR3 sequences, approximately 5.7% of which show up once; around 16% is in the top ten. Sequencing was performed on PBMCs, taken 5 days after the yellow fever booster vaccination. These TCRs come from a young man who received the YFV17D yellow fever vaccine.

This clonotype appeared many times. The rearrangement joins TRBV5-5 to TRBJ2-5, with 7 bases matching TRBD1. The germline CDR1 and CDR2 sequences are SGHKS and YYEKEE (reference sequence). Trimming cost V 1 base and J 3 bases; bases outside gene matches: 3. CDR3 length: 14 amino acids. CDR3 loop: CASSLYQGEETQYF. CDR3 sequence (DNA): TGTGCCAGCAGCTTGTACCAGGGGGAAGAGACCCAGTACTTC.

CDR3 coding DNA: TGTGCCAGCAGCTCCTCCCCGGGACTAGCGGGATACGAGCAGTACTTC. This encodes CASSSSPGLAGYEQYF. The chain is built from TRBV5-8 and TRBJ2-7; 13 nucleotides agree with TRBD2. Germline assignment: CDR1 SGHTS and CDR2 YDEGEE. J lost 4 bases, V lost 3 bases, and 7 bases had no gene match. The CDR3 sequence is 16 residues long. The full variable domain, completed using reference TRBV5-8 and TRBJ2-7, is EAGVTQSPTHLIKTRGQQATLRCSPISGHTSVYWYQQALGLGLQFLLWYDEGEERNRGNFPPRFSGRQFPNYSSELNVNALELEDSALYLCASSSSPGLAGYEQYFGPGTRLTVT.

In its sample, this clonotype was seen many times. The gene calls are TRBV12-3 or TRBV12-4 and TRBJ2-1, with 11 bases matching TRBD2. The CDR3 runs to 13 residues. V lost 5 bases to trimming and J lost 13 bases; unmatched junction nucleotides: 7. The CDR3, as DNA: TGTGCCAGCAGTCCCCTAGCGGGAGGCCTCCAGTTCTTC. It is translated as CASSPLAGGLQFF.

This clonotype has a handful of counts. This chain links TRBV7-7 with TRBJ2-5, with 7 bases identical to TRBD2. The CDR3 is 17 amino acids. Germline CDR1 reads SSHAT; CDR2 reads FNYEAQ (reference sequence). V shed 4 bases and J 5 bases; nucleotides not matched to a gene: 16. DNA of the CDR3: TGTGCCAGCAGCTCTCTGCCTGGACTAGGAGGAGTCGAGACCCAGTACTTC. As protein: CASSSLPGLGGVETQYF. The complete variable domain, with remaining parts taken from reference TRBV7-7 and TRBJ2-5, reads GAGVSQSPRYKVTKRGQDVTLRCDPISSHATLYWYQQALGQGPEFLTYFNYEAQPDKSGLPSDRFSAERPEGSISTLTIQRTEQRDSAMYRCASSSLPGLGGVETQYFGPGTRLLVL.

The J gene is TRBJ2-1, the V gene TRBV15; 7 bases align to TRBD1. Losses at the gene ends were 1 base for V and 0 bases for J; bases not matched to a gene: 3. Per the germline V gene, CDR1 is LNHNV and CDR2 is YYDKDF (reference sequence). There are 16 residues in the CDR3. Written as DNA, the CDR3 is TGTGCCACCAGCAGAGTTAGACAGGGCTCCTACAATGAGCAGTTCTTC. As protein: CATSRVRQGSYNEQFF.

The chain has TRBV10-3 and TRBJ2-5; D is ambiguous. Germline values: CDR1 ENHRY, CDR2 SYGVKD. Between the trimmed V and J ends, which lost 3 bases and 4 bases, there was a span of 9 bases. This CDR3 region has 13 residues. The CDR3 DNA reads TGTGCCATCAGTGATTTAAAACTAGAGACCCAGTACTTC. Its protein product is CAISDLKLETQYF.

There are many counts of this clonotype. The chain uses TRBV2 and TRBJ2-1, with 10 bases lining up with TRBD2. This CDR3 has 15 amino acids. Germline V gives CDR1 SNHLY, CDR2 FYNNEI. V was clipped by 2 bases and J by 6 bases; unmatched bases: 4. The CDR3 loop reads CASSENSGRRNEQFF. CDR3 DNA: TGTGCCAGCAGTGAAAATAGCGGGAGGCGCAATGAGCAGTTCTTC.

In its sample, this clonotype was seen a few times. The V call is TRBV11-2, the J call TRBJ2-2, with 13 bases fitting TRBD2. This CDR3 has 17 residues. CDR1 is SGHAT and CDR2 is FQNNGV in the germline V gene. V trimming: 0 bases; J trimming: 5 bases; junction bases outside the gene matches: 3. The CDR3, as DNA: TGTGCCAGCAGCTTAGAACTAGCGGGAGGGTGGACCGGGGAGCTGTTTTTT. Translating it yields CASSLELAGGWTGELFF. The variable domain in full, with the rest retrieved from reference TRBV11-2 and TRBJ2-2, is EAGVAQSPRYKIIEKRQSVAFWCNPISGHATLYWYQQILGQGPKLLIQFQNNGVVDDSQLPKDRFSAERLKGVDSTLKIQPAKLEDSAVYLCASSLELAGGWTGELFFGEGSRLTVL.